This T cell receptor beta chain was captured in a study of early T cells in non-severe SARS-CoV-2 infection. For the study at large: Chains were unpaired, as sequencing was done on bulk RNA from unsorted whole blood.

This clonotype showed up just a few times. Its antigen is unknown. Study-level points and caveats: Comparison of clonotypes with VDJdb favored anti-spike CD8 responses while missing private and CD4 specificities.

Individual cDNA molecules each received unique molecular identifiers attached to them. TCRdb re-called the 5' RACE reads with MiXCR, one entry per CDR3 protein. The table shows under 95,000 distinct CDR3 sequences, with 15% occurring only once. Germline CDR1 reads LGHDT; CDR2 reads YNNKEL (reference sequence). The trim removed 7 bases at V and 5 bases at J, leaving 9 bases unmatched. The CDR3 sequence is 14 residues long. The rearrangement uses TRBV3-1 and TRBJ2-7; 9 nucleotides align to TRBD2. The sequence was obtained from an adult who was a healthcare worker with PCR-confirmed SARS-CoV-2 infection or an uninfected control (not recorded which). The sample comprised whole blood. This CDR3 reads CASKRAGTSNEQYF. DNA of the CDR3: TGTGCCAGCAAAAGAGCCGGGACTAGCAACGAGCAGTACTTC.